The 18 T cell receptor beta chains in this list originate from one sample, sequenced in a study of blood T cells in healthy people across ages. Primed by a sample-barcoded 5' primer and a J-beta primer mix, a second PCR proceeded for 7 to 11 cycles. Via MiXCR, TCRdb re-called the 5' RACE reads, giving one row per CDR3 protein. The sample has around 1,000,000 distinct CDR3 sequences; 35% to 40% are singletons. The sequenced sample was blood. Source of these receptors: a man aged 18 to 35 in good health.

The V and J genes are TRBV27 and TRBJ2-3; tentatively, D is TRBD2 (6 bases). The CDR3 spans 15 residues. CDR1 and CDR2 (germline): MNHEY, SMNVEV (reference sequence). V was pared by 5 bases and J by 4 bases, with 16 bases between. CDR3 in DNA: TGTGCCAGCAGTCCCCCTAGCGTCCGGGCAGATACGCAGTATTTT. It specifies CASSPPSVRADTQYF.

This clonotype was seen a few times. The V and J genes are TRBV13 and TRBJ2-1, with D possibly being TRBD1 (6 bases). The CDR3 is 15 amino acids. In germline, CDR1 is PRHDT, CDR2 FYEKMQ (reference sequence). Trimming left V 3 bases short and J 9 bases short, with 18 bases between. The CDR3: CASSFSEQGAAEQFF. In nucleotides, the CDR3 is TGTGCCAGCAGCTTTTCGGAACAGGGAGCCGCTGAGCAGTTCTTC.

The rearrangement joins TRBV4-2 to TRBJ2-6, with D maybe TRBD1 (5 bases). The germline V gene encodes CDR1 LGHNA and CDR2 YNFKEQ. This CDR3 has 18 amino acids. V dropped 0 bases and J dropped 0 bases, with 12 bases sitting between them. CDR3 in amino acids: CASSQEGDSPSGANVLTF. Written as DNA, the CDR3 is TGTGCCAGCAGCCAAGAGGGTGACAGTCCCTCTGGGGCCAACGTCCTGACTTTC.

In DNA, the CDR3 is TGTGCCAGCTCAGGGGGCCGGACCACTGAAGCTTTCTTT. It translates to CASSGGRTTEAFF. This chain links TRBV27 with TRBJ1-1; 8 nucleotides line up with TRBD1. Germline values: CDR1 MNHEY, CDR2 SMNVEV (reference sequence). The J segment lost 4 bases and the V segment lost 8 bases, leaving 6 bases of the junction unmatched. This CDR3 contains 13 residues.

The chain carries TRBV20-1 and TRBJ2-3; 11 bases agree with TRBD2. Germline CDR1 reads DFQATT; CDR2 reads SNEGSKA (reference sequence). The length of the CDR3 is 13 residues. Losses at the gene ends were 4 bases for V and 12 bases for J; bases not matched to a gene: 9. CDR3 DNA: TGCAGTGCTACGGGACTAGCGGACCCCTCACAGTATTTT. Translation gives CSATGLADPSQYF.

This clonotype was recorded a few times. The V call is TRBV6-5, the J call TRBJ1-5, with TRBD1 as a possible D gene (6 bases). Germline CDR1 is MNHEY and CDR2 is SVGAGI. Trimming took 2 bases from V and 0 from J, leaving 17 bases between them. The CDR3 has 18 amino acids. CDR3 amino acids: CASSYSHRDRYSNQPQHF. The CDR3 DNA reads as TGTGCCAGCAGTTACAGTCACAGGGACCGATATAGCAATCAGCCCCAGCATTTT.

This clonotype was detected a few times. The chain uses TRBV7-3 and TRBJ2-3, with 9 bases matching TRBD2. With V trimmed by 5 bases and J by 3 bases, 6 bases remained unmatched. There are 15 residues in the CDR3. Germline V gene sequence: CDR1 SGHTA, CDR2 FQGTGA. The CDR3 region is CASSPSGLATDTQYF. DNA for the CDR3: TGTGCCAGCAGCCCATCGGGACTAGCTACAGATACGCAGTATTTT. The entire variable domain, with the rest obtained from reference TRBV7-3 and TRBJ2-3, is as follows: GAGVSQTPSNKVTEKGKYVELRCDPISGHTALYWYRQSLGQGPEFLIYFQGTGAADDSGLPNDRFFAVRPEGSVSTLKIQRTERGDSAVYLCASSPSGLATDTQYFGPGTRLTVL.

The V and J genes are TRBV7-9 and TRBJ2-7, with D perhaps being TRBD1 or TRBD2 (5 bases each). Germline V CDR1 and CDR2: SEHNR, FQNEAQ (reference sequence). This CDR3 spans 12 amino acids. Trimming shortened V by 11 bases and J by 7 bases, and 18 bases separated the two germline ends. The CDR3 spells CASWGPHEEQYF. CDR3 nucleotides: TGTGCCTCCTGGGGACCCCATGAGGAGCAGTACTTC.

This clonotype was picked up a small number of times. A read error may account for a junction end that differs from germline. The V call is TRBV7-7, the J call TRBJ2-2; 9 bases line up with TRBD1. The germline CDR1 and CDR2 sequences are SSHAT and FNYEAQ (reference sequence). The CDR3 is made up of 16 amino acids. The CDR3 nucleotides read TGTGCTAGCAGCCAAGGGACAGGGATTAACACCGGGGAGCTGTTTTTT. Translation gives CASSQGTGINTGELFF.

V and J are TRBV9 and TRBJ1-1; the D gene is possibly TRBD1 (5 bases). The germline gives CDR1 SGDLS, CDR2 YYNGEE. The CDR3 is 14 residues long. V lost 0 bases and J lost 5, with 11 bases in between. The CDR3 region is CASSVDGAQTEAFF. The CDR3 bases are TGTGCCAGCAGCGTAGATGGGGCCCAAACTGAAGCTTTCTTT.

Remarks on this clonotype: This sequence may be a read error, since a much larger clone differs from it by one base. This chain uses TRBV10-3 with TRBJ1-2, with no clear D. The ends were cut back, 10 bases at V and 4 bases at J, with 7 bases in the middle. The CDR3 totals 10 residues. Germline-derived CDR1 and CDR2 are ENHRY and SYGVKD. This CDR3 is CATQGYGYTF. Here the CDR3 DNA reads TGTGCCACGCAAGGCTATGGCTACACCTTC.

V usage is TRBV3-1 and J usage is TRBJ2-4; TRBD2 agrees at 13 bases. The CDR3 has 18 amino acids. Trimming at V came to 0 bases and at J to 4 bases, leaving 6 bases not matched to a gene. From germline, CDR1 is LGHDT and CDR2 YNNKEL (reference sequence). CDR3 coding DNA: TGTGCCAGCAGCCAAGATTTGACTAGCGGGGGGTCTAAAAACATTCAGTACTTC. As protein: CASSQDLTSGGSKNIQYF. Complete variable domain (other parts from reference TRBV3-1 and TRBJ2-4): DTAVSQTPKYLVTQMGNDKSIKCEQNLGHDTMYWYKQDSKKFLKIMFSYNNKELIINETVPNRFSPKSPDKAHLNLHINSLELGDSAVYFCASSQDLTSGGSKNIQYFGAGTRLSVL.

This clonotype was picked up a small number of times. The chain uses TRBV27 and TRBJ1-2; 8 nucleotides line up with TRBD1. CDR1 is MNHEY, CDR2 SMNVEV, per germline (reference sequence). The CDR3 totals 17 residues. The J segment lost 0 bases and the V segment lost 5 bases, leaving 11 bases of the junction unmatched. CDR3 in DNA: TGTGCCAGCAGTACCGTTCAGACAGGGGCCGCTAACTATGGCTACACCTTC. It is translated as CASSTVQTGAANYGYTF.

The V and J genes are TRBV3-1 and TRBJ2-3; D gene unclear. The CDR3 totals 13 residues. Trimming took 2 bases from V and 7 from J, leaving 10 bases between them. CDR1 LGHDT and CDR2 YNNKEL come from the germline V gene (reference sequence). CDR3 nucleotides: TGTGCCAGCAGCCAAAAAGGAGTGTATACGCAGTATTTT. Translation: CASSQKGVYTQYF.

This clonotype was recorded a few times. The CDR3 protein is CASSSPGTVNTEAFF. CDR3 DNA sequence: TGTGCCAGCAGCTCCCCCGGGACAGTGAACACTGAAGCTTTCTTT. V and J are TRBV14 and TRBJ1-1; 7 nucleotides line up with TRBD1. There are 15 residues in the CDR3. CDR1 and CDR2 from the germline V gene are SGHDN and FVKESK. With 5 bases clipped from V and 0 bases from J, the junction kept 6 bases outside the gene matches.

This clonotype has a count of ten or more. This chain joins TRBV12-3 or TRBV12-4 and TRBJ1-5; the D gene is possibly TRBD1 (6 bases). The CDR3 loop spans 15 amino acids. Trimming removed 4 bases at V and 2 bases at J, with 12 bases between. This chain's CDR3 is CASSSTGSGNQPQHF. In DNA form, the CDR3 reads TGTGCCAGCAGTTCCACAGGGTCGGGCAATCAGCCCCAGCATTTT.

The V call is TRBV7-8, the J call TRBJ2-7; perhaps TRBD2 as D (5 bases). Germline CDR1 reads SGHVS; CDR2 reads FQNEAQ. This CDR3 has 16 amino acids. Deletions cut 4 bases from V and 7 bases from J, with 23 bases between. The CDR3 reads CASSYLGGSSYNEQYF. DNA for the CDR3: TGTGCCAGCAGCTATCTTGGTGGGAGCTCCTACAATGAGCAGTACTTC. Looking up the rest from reference TRBV7-8 and TRBJ2-7 gives the full variable domain: GAGVSQSPRYKVAKRGQDVALRCDPISGHVSLFWYQQALGQGPEFLTYFQNEAQLDKSGLPSDRFFAERPEGSVSTLKIQRTQQEDSAVYLCASSYLGGSSYNEQYFGPGTRLTVT.

This clonotype was detected once. CDR3: CASSVGGAPINTQYF. CDR3 DNA sequence: TGTGCCAGCAGCGTAGGGGGTGCCCCCATTAATACGCAGTATTTT. V gene TRBV9 combines with J gene TRBJ2-3; D call uncertain. Trimming left V 0 bases short and J 7 bases short, with 15 bases between. The germline V gene has CDR1 SGDLS and CDR2 YYNGEE. This CDR3 has 15 amino acids.